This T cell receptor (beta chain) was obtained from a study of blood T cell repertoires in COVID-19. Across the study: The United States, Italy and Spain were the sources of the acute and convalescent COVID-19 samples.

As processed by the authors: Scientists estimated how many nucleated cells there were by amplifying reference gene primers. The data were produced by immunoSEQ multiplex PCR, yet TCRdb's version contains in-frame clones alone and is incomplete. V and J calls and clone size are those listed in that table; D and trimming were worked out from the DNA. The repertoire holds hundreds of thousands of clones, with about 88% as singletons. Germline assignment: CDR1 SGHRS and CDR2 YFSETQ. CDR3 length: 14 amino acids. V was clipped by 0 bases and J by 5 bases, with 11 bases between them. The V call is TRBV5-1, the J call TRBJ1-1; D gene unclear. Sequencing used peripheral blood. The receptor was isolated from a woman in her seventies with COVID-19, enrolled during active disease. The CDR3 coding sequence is TGCGCCAGCAGCTTGGCAGAGGGTGGGACTGAAGCTTTCTTT. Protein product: CASSLAEGGTEAFF.